These 27 T cell receptor beta chains were sequenced from one sample in a study of T cell repertoires in cytomegalovirus infection. TCRdb itself ran the reads through MiXCR, one entry per CDR3 protein. The sample includes 500,000 or so distinct CDR3 sequences, 16% of them seen just once. The source material was CD8+ T cells from PBMCs. The receptors stem from a human donor in good health (CMV status not recorded). Some clones in this sample may be carry-over from other donors' samples.

V usage is TRBV19 and J usage is TRBJ2-3; D may be TRBD1 or TRBD2 (5 bases each). The CDR3 runs 18 residues. Looked up from germline, CDR1 is LNHDA and CDR2 is SQIVND (reference sequence). V lost 1 base and J lost 4, with 21 bases in between. CDR3: CASSIVWGRRYTADTQYF. The CDR3 DNA sequence: TGTGCCAGTAGTATAGTGTGGGGACGGCGCTACACAGCAGATACGCAGTATTTT.

V gene TRBV19 combines with J gene TRBJ1-5, with D unclear. This CDR3 comprises 17 residues. Germline assignment: CDR1 LNHDA and CDR2 SQIVND (reference sequence). Trimming took off 3 bases at V and 4 bases at J, with 19 bases between the two ends. CDR3 in amino acids: CASSMPWCCPPNQPQHF. DNA for the CDR3: TGTGCCAGTAGTATGCCCTGGTGCTGTCCCCCAAATCAGCCCCAGCATTTT.

The V call is TRBV6-6, the J call TRBJ2-1; tentative D call: TRBD1 (5 bases). The V and J ends lost 11 bases and 7 bases respectively, with 12 bases between them. CDR1 and CDR2 (germline): MNHNY, SVGAGI (reference sequence). The CDR3 extends over 11 amino acids. The CDR3 nucleotides are TGTGCCGGGCGCAGGGCGAATGAGCAGTTCTTC. Translation: CAGRRANEQFF.

This clonotype has a count of ten or more. This chain uses TRBV4-1 with TRBJ1-1; 8 bases are shared with TRBD1. Germline V lookup: CDR1 MGHRA, CDR2 YSYEKL. V was pared by 4 bases and J by 1 base, with 14 bases of the junction left unmatched. The CDR3 runs to 18 residues. The CDR3 sequence is CASSPGQGASQPNTEAFF. For the CDR3, the DNA is TGCGCCAGCAGCCCCGGGCAGGGGGCAAGTCAACCGAACACTGAAGCTTTCTTT.

This clonotype was found many times. This rearrangement joins TRBV12-3 or TRBV12-4 to TRBJ1-1, with TRBD1 identical over 8 bases. J lost 3 bases, V lost 5 bases, and 11 bases had no gene match. The CDR3 spans 16 residues. The CDR3 coding sequence is TGTGCCAGCAGTCAGACAGGGGCTTCGGGATACACTGAAGCTTTCTTT. Its protein is CASSQTGASGYTEAFF.

The rearrangement joins TRBV19 to TRBJ2-2; weak D call: TRBD1 (5 bases). The CDR3 spans 16 residues. Germline loops: CDR1 LNHDA, CDR2 SQIVND (reference sequence). Trimming shortened V by 5 bases and J by 4 bases, and 17 bases separated the two germline ends. CDR3 nucleotide sequence: TGTGCCAGTAGTCGGCCGACAGTCGACGGCACCGGGGAGCTGTTTTTT. Encoded protein: CASSRPTVDGTGELFF. The complete variable domain, with remaining parts taken from reference TRBV19 and TRBJ2-2, reads DGGITQSPKYLFRKEGQNVTLSCEQNLNHDAMYWYRQDPGQGLRLIYYSQIVNDFQKGDIAEGYSVSREKKESFPLTVTSAQKNPTAFYLCASSRPTVDGTGELFFGEGSRLTVL.

This clonotype was seen many times. The chain is built from TRBV7-3 and TRBJ2-7; 8 nucleotides agree with TRBD2. This CDR3 has 13 amino acids. Germline V CDR1 and CDR2: SGHTA, FQGTGA. The V and J ends lost 6 bases and 4 bases, in that order; junction bases with no gene match: 5. The CDR3 coding sequence is TGTGCCAGCAGTCCGGGGGGGAAATACGAGCAGTACTTC. Translated: CASSPGGKYEQYF.

Worth noting for this clonotype: This may arise from a read error, as a much more abundant clone is one base away. V and J are TRBV6-2 or TRBV6-3 and TRBJ2-7; no clear D gene. Germline assignment: CDR1 MNHEY and CDR2 SVGEGT. CDR3 size: 11 residues. CDR3 sequence reads: CAGRTIYEQYF. The CDR3 coding sequence is TGTGCCGGCAGGACCATCTACGAGCAGTACTTC.

The genes are TRBV5-1 and TRBJ2-1; TRBD1 matches at 10 bases. CDR3 size: 18 residues. Germline V gene lookup returns CDR1 SGHRS and CDR2 YFSETQ. With 4 bases clipped from V and 3 bases from J, the junction kept 13 bases outside the gene matches. The CDR3 DNA is TGCGCCAGCAGCATGACAGGGGGCGCGGGGTCAGTCTACAATGAGCAGTTCTTC. Translating gives CASSMTGGAGSVYNEQFF.

The chain combines TRBV19 with TRBJ1-5; the D gene is possibly TRBD1 (5 bases). Germline values: CDR1 LNHDA, CDR2 SQIVND (reference sequence). V lost 7 bases and J lost 1, with 11 bases in between. This CDR3 comprises 14 residues. CDR3 loop: CASNPRDSNQPQHF. The CDR3 bases are TGTGCCAGTAACCCACGGGACAGCAATCAGCCCCAGCATTTT.

The table lists this clonotype with many counts. This sequence joins TRBV6-1 and TRBJ2-7; D not resolved. This CDR3 is built from 13 residues. Germline-derived CDR1 and CDR2 are MNHNS and SASEGT. Deletions cut 2 bases from V and 5 bases from J, with 10 bases between. The CDR3 DNA reads TGTGCCAGCAGTGAACCACAGTCGCACGAGCAGTACTTC. It is translated as CASSEPQSHEQYF.

This clonotype was seen a handful of times. The DNA for the CDR3 is TGCAGCGTTGGGGGCCTGGCCTCCTACAATGAGCAGTTCTTC. Translating gives CSVGGLASYNEQFF. The chain employs TRBV29-1 and TRBJ2-1; possibly TRBD1 for D (5 bases). CDR1 is SQVTM, CDR2 ANQGSEA, per germline. Trimming removed 4 bases at V and 0 bases at J, with 10 bases between. This CDR3 contains 14 residues.

As concerns this clonotype: This may be a read error: a much more frequent sequence differs by one nucleotide. The genes are TRBV7-3 and TRBJ1-4, with 9 bases lining up with TRBD1. Germline lookup yields CDR1 SGHTA and CDR2 FQGTGA. After removal of 1 base from V and 12 bases from J, the junction contained 3 bases not matched to a gene. This CDR3 is built from 13 residues. CDR3 sequence: CASSLRTGDQLFF. In nucleotides, the CDR3 is TGTGCCAGCAGCTTAAGGACAGGGGACCAACTGTTTTTT.

This clonotype was found a few times. The V gene is TRBV27, the J gene TRBJ1-5; D is ambiguous. The CDR3 consists of 11 residues. Germline CDR1 reads MNHEY; CDR2 reads SMNVEV (reference sequence). Trimming left V 8 bases short and J 6 bases short, with 8 bases between. The CDR3 coding sequence is TGTGCCAGCGGGCTGGGTCAGCCCCAGCATTTT. Translated: CASGLGQPQHF.

In regard to this clonotype: The CDR3 carries no conserved terminal phenylalanine or tryptophan, so it likely arises from a read error. The rearrangement uses TRBV4-2 and TRBJ2-1; 8 nucleotides match TRBD2. The CDR3 totals 16 residues. Germline-derived CDR1 and CDR2 are LGHNA and YNFKEQ. The J segment lost 6 bases and the V segment lost 0 bases, leaving 7 bases of the junction unmatched. The CDR3 is CASSQDRPSGRNEQFL. The CDR3 DNA follows: TGTGCCAGCAGCCAAGATCGGCCTAGCGGGCGCAATGAGCAGTTCTTA.

This clonotype was recorded many times. The V gene is TRBV7-9, the J gene TRBJ1-1, with unresolved D. Germline loops: CDR1 SEHNR, CDR2 FQNEAQ (reference sequence). The V end lost 5 bases, the J end lost 1 base, and 26 bases lay between the germline ends. The CDR3 length is 19 residues. The CDR3 DNA follows: TGTGCCAGCAGCCCCGGTCCTTTGGGGAGAGTCGACCAGAACACTGAAGCTTTCTTT. Protein sequence: CASSPGPLGRVDQNTEAFF.

In this sample, this clonotype turned up many times. CDR3 DNA sequence: TGTGCCAGCAGAGGGACTGCAAGCTCCTACGAGCAGTACTTC. It yields the protein CASRGTASSYEQYF. The V call is TRBV27, the J call TRBJ2-7, with D possibly being TRBD2 (6 bases). The V gene lost 6 bases and the J gene lost 0 bases, with 12 bases spanning the gap. CDR3 size: 14 residues. Germline V gives CDR1 MNHEY, CDR2 SMNVEV (reference sequence).

This clonotype was seen many times. This sequence joins TRBV7-9 and TRBJ2-7; TRBD1 agrees at 7 bases. Germline V gives CDR1 SEHNR, CDR2 FQNEAQ (reference sequence). The V gene end was trimmed by 2 bases and the J gene end by 0 bases; junction bases not matched to a gene: 7. The CDR3 totals 16 residues. CDR3 sequence reads: CASSLSTGPLSYEQYF. The CDR3, as DNA: TGTGCCAGCAGCTTATCGACAGGGCCCCTCTCCTACGAGCAGTACTTC.

This clonotype was detected only a few times. The chain recombines TRBV6-2 or TRBV6-3 with TRBJ2-3; 8 bases line up with TRBD2. Trimming removed 6 bases from V and 6 bases from J; junction bases left unmatched: 17. The V gene's germline CDR1 is MNHEY and CDR2 SVGEGT. This CDR3 is 17 amino acids long. In nucleotides, the CDR3 is TGTGCCAGCAGGCCCCTGAAGACGGGGGGGATAGGGGATACGCAGTATTTT. Its translation: CASRPLKTGGIGDTQYF.

The chain couples TRBV12-3 or TRBV12-4 to TRBJ1-2; tentatively, D is TRBD1 (6 bases). CDR3 length: 19 amino acids. The ends were cut back, 6 bases at V and 2 bases at J, with 28 bases in the middle. Here the CDR3 reads CASSLNPGAAAGANYGYTF. The CDR3 DNA is TGTGCCAGCAGCCTAAACCCGGGAGCCGCGGCAGGGGCCAACTATGGCTACACCTTC.

This clonotype was seen only a few times. The chain is built from TRBV15 and TRBJ2-6; a possible D gene is TRBD2 (6 bases). This CDR3 has 15 residues. In germline, CDR1 is LNHNV, CDR2 YYDKDF (reference sequence). Trimming stripped 0 bases from V and 6 bases from J, with 9 bases between. The chain's CDR3 is CATSRDRGKANVLTF. The CDR3, as DNA: TGTGCCACCAGCAGAGATCGGGGGAAGGCCAACGTCCTGACTTTC.

This clonotype showed up just a few times. This chain links TRBV28 with TRBJ2-7, with 10 bases identical to TRBD2. The germline gives CDR1 MDHEN, CDR2 SYDVKM. The CDR3 consists of 17 residues. V was clipped by 4 bases and J by 0 bases; unmatched bases: 9. The CDR3 bases are TGTGCCAGCAGTTATGGACTAGCGGAAATTAGCTCCTACGAGCAGTACTTC. It yields the protein CASSYGLAEISSYEQYF. The entire variable domain, with the rest obtained from reference TRBV28 and TRBJ2-7, is as follows: DVKVTQSSRYLVKRTGEKVFLECVQDMDHENMFWYRQDPGLGLRLIYFSYDVKMKEKGDIPEGYSVSREKKERFSLILESASTNQTSMYLCASSYGLAEISSYEQYFGPGTRLTVT.

For this clonotype: Possible read error: a much larger clone is one base away. The V call is TRBV7-9, the J call TRBJ2-5, with 7 bases identical to TRBD1. CDR1 is SEHNR, CDR2 FQNEAQ, per germline (reference sequence). The CDR3 sequence is 13 residues long. In nucleotides, the CDR3 is TGTGCCAACAGCTGGGACAGAGAAGAGACCCAGTACTTC. It encodes CANSWDREETQYF.

This clonotype turned up a few times. This rearrangement joins TRBV29-1 to TRBJ1-2; D is unclear. Germline CDR1 SQVTM, CDR2 ANQGSEA. Trimming pared 0 bases from V and 4 bases from J, leaving 12 bases between. This CDR3 comprises 14 residues. The CDR3 spells CSVEDREESYGYTF. In DNA, the CDR3 is TGCAGCGTTGAAGATCGGGAGGAGTCCTATGGCTACACCTTC.

V gene TRBV4-1 combines with J gene TRBJ2-7; perhaps TRBD1 as D (5 bases). The germline V gene encodes CDR1 MGHRA and CDR2 YSYEKL. The CDR3 loop spans 14 amino acids. Trimming removed 3 bases from V and 5 bases from J, with 14 bases in between. CDR3 sequence reads: CASSHGASGNEQYF. The DNA for the CDR3 is TGCGCCAGCAGCCATGGGGCATCAGGGAACGAGCAGTACTTC.

This clonotype was recorded many times. The rearrangement joins TRBV28 to TRBJ1-5; D may be TRBD1 (6 bases). The CDR3 contains 15 residues. The V gene lost 4 bases and the J gene lost 4 bases, with 14 bases spanning the gap. Germline CDR1 reads MDHEN; CDR2 reads SYDVKM. The DNA for the CDR3 is TGTGCCAGCAGTTCACAGGGAATACGAAATCAGCCCCAGCATTTT. Translated, it gives CASSSQGIRNQPQHF.

This clonotype was detected ten times or more. The V gene is TRBV4-2, the J gene TRBJ1-1, with 8 bases fitting TRBD1. The ends lost 5 bases at V and 12 bases at J; junction bases unmatched: 8. This CDR3 spans 12 amino acids. Per germline, CDR1 LGHNA and CDR2 YNFKEQ. CDR3 coding DNA: TGTGCCAGCAGCTCCCCCAGGGGGCAGCCTTTCTTT. As protein: CASSSPRGQPFF.